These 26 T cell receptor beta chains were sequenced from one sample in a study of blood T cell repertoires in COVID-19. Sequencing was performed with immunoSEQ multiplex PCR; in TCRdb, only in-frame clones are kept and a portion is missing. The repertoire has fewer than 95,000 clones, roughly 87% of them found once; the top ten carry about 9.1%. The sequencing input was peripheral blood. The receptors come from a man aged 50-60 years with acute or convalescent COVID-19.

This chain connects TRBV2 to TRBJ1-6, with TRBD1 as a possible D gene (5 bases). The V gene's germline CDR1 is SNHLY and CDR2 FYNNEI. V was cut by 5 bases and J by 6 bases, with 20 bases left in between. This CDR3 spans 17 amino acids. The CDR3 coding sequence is TGTGCCAGCAGTCACGGGGGTACGGCGGCAACTAATTCACCCCTCCACTTT. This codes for CASSHGGTAATNSPLHF.

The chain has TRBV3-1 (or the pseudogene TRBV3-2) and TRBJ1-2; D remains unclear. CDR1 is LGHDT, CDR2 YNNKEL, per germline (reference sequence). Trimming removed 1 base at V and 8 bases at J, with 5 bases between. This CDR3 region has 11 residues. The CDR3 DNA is TGTGCCAGCAGCCAAGCGAGGGGCTACACCTTC. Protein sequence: CASSQARGYTF.

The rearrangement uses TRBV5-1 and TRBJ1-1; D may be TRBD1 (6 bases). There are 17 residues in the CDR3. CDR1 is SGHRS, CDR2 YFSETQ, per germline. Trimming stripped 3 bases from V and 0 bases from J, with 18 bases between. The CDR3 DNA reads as TGCGCCAGCAGCTGGGCTTCGGACAGCCTTATGAACACTGAAGCTTTCTTT. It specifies CASSWASDSLMNTEAFF.

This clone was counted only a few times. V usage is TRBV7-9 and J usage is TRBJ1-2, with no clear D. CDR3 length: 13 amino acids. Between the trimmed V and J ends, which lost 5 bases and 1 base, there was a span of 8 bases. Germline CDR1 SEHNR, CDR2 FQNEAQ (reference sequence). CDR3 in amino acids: CASSRDINYGYTF. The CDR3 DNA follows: TGTGCCAGCAGCCGAGACATTAACTATGGCTACACCTTC.

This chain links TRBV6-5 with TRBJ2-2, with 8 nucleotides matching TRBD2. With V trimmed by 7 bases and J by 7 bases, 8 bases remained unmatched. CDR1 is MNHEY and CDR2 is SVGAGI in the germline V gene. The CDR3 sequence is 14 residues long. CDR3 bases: TGTGCCAGCACTTTCGGGGGGGCAGTCGGGGAGCTGTTTTTT. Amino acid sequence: CASTFGGAVGELFF.

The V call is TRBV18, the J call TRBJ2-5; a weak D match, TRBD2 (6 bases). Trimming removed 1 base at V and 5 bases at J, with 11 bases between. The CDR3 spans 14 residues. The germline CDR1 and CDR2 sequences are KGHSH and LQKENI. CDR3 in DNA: TGTGCCAGCTCACCACGACTAGAAGGGGAGACCCAGTACTTC. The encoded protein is CASSPRLEGETQYF.

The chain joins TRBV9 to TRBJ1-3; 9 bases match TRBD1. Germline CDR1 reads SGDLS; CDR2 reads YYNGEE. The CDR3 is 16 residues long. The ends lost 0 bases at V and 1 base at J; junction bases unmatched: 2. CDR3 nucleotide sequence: TGTGCCAGCAGCGTAGCCGGGACAGGGTCTGGAAACACCATATATTTT. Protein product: CASSVAGTGSGNTIYF.

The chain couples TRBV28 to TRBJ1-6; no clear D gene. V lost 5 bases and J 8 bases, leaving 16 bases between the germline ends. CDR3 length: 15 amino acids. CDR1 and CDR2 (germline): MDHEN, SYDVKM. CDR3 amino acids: CASSGVFGRDSPLHF. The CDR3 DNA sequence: TGTGCCAGCAGTGGGGTGTTCGGGAGGGATTCACCCCTCCACTTT.

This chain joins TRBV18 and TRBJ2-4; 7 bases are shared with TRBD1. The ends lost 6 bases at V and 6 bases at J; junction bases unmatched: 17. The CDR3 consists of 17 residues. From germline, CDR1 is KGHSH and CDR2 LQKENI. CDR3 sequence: CASSLNRGPFGRNIQYF. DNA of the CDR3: TGTGCCAGCTCGCTTAACAGGGGCCCCTTTGGGAGAAACATTCAGTACTTC.

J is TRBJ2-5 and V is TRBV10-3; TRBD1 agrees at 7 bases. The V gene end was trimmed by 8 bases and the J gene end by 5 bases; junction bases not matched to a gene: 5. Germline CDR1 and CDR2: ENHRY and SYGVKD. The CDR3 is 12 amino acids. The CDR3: CAIGQGDETQYF. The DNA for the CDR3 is TGTGCCATCGGGCAGGGGGATGAGACCCAGTACTTC.

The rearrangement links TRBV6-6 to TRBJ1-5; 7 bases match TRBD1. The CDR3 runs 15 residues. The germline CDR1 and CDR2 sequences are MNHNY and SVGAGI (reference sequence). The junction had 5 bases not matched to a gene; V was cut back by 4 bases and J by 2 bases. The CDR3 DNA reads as TGTGCCAGCAGTTTACAGGGGTCGGGCAATCAGCCCCAGCATTTT. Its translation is CASSLQGSGNQPQHF.

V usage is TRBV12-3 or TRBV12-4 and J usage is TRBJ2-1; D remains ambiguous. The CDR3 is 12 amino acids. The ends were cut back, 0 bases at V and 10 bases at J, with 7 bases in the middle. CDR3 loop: CASSLAPLEQFF. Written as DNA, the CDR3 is TGTGCCAGCAGTTTAGCCCCACTCGAGCAGTTCTTC.

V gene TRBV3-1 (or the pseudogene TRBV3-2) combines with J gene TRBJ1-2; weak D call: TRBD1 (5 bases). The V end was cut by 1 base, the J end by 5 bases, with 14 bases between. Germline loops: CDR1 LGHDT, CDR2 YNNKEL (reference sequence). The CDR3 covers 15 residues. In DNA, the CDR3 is TGTGCCAGCAGCCAAGGGCAGTCCGGGGGGTATGGCTACACCTTC. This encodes CASSQGQSGGYGYTF.

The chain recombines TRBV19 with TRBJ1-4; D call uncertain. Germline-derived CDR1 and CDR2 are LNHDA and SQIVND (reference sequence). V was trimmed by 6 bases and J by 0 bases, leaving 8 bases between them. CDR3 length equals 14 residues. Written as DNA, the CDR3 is TGTGCCAGTAGACGGGAATCAACTAATGAAAAACTGTTTTTT. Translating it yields CASRRESTNEKLFF.

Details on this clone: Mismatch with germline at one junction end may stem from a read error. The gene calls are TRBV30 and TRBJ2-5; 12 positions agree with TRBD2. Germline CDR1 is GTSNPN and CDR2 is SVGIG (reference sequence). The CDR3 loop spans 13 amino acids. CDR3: CACTGLAGGPLNF. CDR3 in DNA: TGTGCCTGTACGGGACTAGCGGGCGGCCCCCTAAACTTC.

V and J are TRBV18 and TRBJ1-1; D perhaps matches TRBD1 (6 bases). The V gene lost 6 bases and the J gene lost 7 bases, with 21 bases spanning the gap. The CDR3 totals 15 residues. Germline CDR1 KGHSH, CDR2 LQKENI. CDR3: CASSPINTGRGEAFF. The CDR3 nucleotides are TGTGCCAGCTCGCCGATCAACACCGGCAGGGGTGAAGCTTTCTTT. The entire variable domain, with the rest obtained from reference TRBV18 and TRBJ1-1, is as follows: NAGVMQNPRHLVRRRGQEARLRCSPMKGHSHVYWYRQLPEEGLKFMVYLQKENIIDESGMPKERFSAEFPKEGPSILRIQQVVRGDSAAYFCASSPINTGRGEAFFGQGTRLTVV.

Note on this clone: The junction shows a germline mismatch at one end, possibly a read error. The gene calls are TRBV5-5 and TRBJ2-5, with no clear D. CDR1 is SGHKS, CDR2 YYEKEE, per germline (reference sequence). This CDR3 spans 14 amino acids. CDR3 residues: CASSLMSRTESQYF. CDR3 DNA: TGTGCCAGCAGCTTGATGAGCCGTACAGAGTCCCAGTACTTC. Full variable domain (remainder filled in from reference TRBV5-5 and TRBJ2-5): DAGVTQSPTHLIKTRGQQVTLRCSPISGHKSVSWYQQVLGQGPQFIFQYYEKEERGRGNFPDRFSARQFPNYSSELNVNALLLGDSALYLCASSLMSRTESQYFGPGTRLLVL.

This CDR3 is CASSPDIQETQYF. For the CDR3, the DNA is TGTGCCAGCAGCCCAGACATCCAAGAGACCCAGTACTTC. The chain couples TRBV5-6 to TRBJ2-5; D is undetermined. Trimming removed 4 bases at V and 1 base at J, with 8 bases between. Germline V lookup: CDR1 SGHDT, CDR2 YYEEEE. The CDR3 runs 13 residues.

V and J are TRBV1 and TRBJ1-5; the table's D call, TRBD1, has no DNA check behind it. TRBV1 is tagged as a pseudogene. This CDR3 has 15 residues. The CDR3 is CTSSPSDSRNQPQHF. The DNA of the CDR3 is TGCACCAGCAGCCCGAGCGACAGTCGCAATCAGCCCCAGCATTTT.

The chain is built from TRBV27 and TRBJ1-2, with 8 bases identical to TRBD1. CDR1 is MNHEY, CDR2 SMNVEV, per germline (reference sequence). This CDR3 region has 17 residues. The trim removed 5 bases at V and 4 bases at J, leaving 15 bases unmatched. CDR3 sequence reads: CASSQRPGTGFGYGYTF. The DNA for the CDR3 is TGTGCCAGCAGTCAGAGACCCGGGACAGGATTCGGCTATGGCTACACCTTC.

The CDR3 loop reads CAWRHPRGLGYGYTF. The CDR3 coding sequence is TGTGCCTGGAGGCATCCCAGGGGATTGGGCTATGGCTACACCTTC. The chain is built from TRBV30 and TRBJ1-2, with TRBD1 as a possible D gene (6 bases). Trimming took 3 bases from V and 4 from J, leaving 18 bases between them. The CDR3 is 15 amino acids. The V gene's germline CDR1 is GTSNPN and CDR2 SVGIG (reference sequence).

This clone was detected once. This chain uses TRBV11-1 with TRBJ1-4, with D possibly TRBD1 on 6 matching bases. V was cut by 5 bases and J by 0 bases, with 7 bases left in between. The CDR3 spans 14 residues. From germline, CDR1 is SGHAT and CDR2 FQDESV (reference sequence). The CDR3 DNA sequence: TGTGCCAGCAGCGAGGGGGCAACTAATGAAAAACTGTTTTTT. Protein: CASSEGATNEKLFF.

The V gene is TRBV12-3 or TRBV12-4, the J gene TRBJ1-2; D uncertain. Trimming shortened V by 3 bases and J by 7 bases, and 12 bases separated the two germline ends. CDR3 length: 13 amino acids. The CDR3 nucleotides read TGTGCCAGCAGTTTTAAGCCCCAGGTTGGCTACACCTTC. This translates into CASSFKPQVGYTF.

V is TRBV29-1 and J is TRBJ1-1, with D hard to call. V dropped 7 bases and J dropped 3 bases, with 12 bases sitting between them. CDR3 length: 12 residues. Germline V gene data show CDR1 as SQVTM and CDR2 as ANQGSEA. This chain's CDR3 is CSAATSDTEAFF. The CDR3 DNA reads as TGCAGCGCCGCCACGAGTGACACTGAAGCTTTCTTT. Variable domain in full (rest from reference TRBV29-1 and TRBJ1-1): SAVISQKPSRDICQRGTSLTIQCQVDSQVTMMFWYRQQPGQSLTLIATANQGSEATYESGFVIDKFPISRPNLTFSTLTVSNMSPEDSSIYLCSAATSDTEAFFGQGTRLTVV.

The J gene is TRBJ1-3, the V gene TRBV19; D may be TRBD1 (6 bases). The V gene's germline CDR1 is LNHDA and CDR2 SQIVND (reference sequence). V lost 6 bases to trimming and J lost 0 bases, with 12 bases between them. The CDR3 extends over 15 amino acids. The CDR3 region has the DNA TGTGCCAGTAGCCTTGGGGGCTCCTCTGGAAACACCATATATTTT. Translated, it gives CASSLGGSSGNTIYF.

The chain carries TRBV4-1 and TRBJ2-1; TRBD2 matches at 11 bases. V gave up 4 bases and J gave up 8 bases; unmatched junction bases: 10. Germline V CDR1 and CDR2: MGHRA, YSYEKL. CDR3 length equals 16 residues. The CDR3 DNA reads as TGCGCCAGCAGCCTAAGGGATAGCGGGGGGGCTGATGAGCAGTTCTTC. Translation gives CASSLRDSGGADEQFF.